Presented here are 26 T cell receptor beta chains from one specimen sequenced in a study of cytomegalovirus exposure and HLA in healthy donors (dated by TCRdb to about 2017). The library was generated by the immunoSEQ multiplex PCR assay. For the multiplex PCR, a mixture combining 60 forward primers for TCR Vbeta segments and 13 reverse primers for TCR Jbeta segments was used. The source is immuneACCESS, and TCRdb retained only in-frame sequences with V and J called. Part of the clones is not carried over; for the studies checked, unresolved V genes explain less than half of this, and the remainder is unexplained. The sample contains about 130,000 clones, more than 65% of them found a single time. The biggest ten clones account for over 2% of the sample. Sequencing used PBMCs. All receptors derive from a woman between 55 and 75 years old in good health and CMV-seropositive.

This clone was picked up one time. The chain employs TRBV7-6 and TRBJ2-3; 14 bases are shared with TRBD2. Germline assignment: CDR1 SGHVS and CDR2 FNYEAQ. With V trimmed by 1 base and J by 6 bases, 6 bases remained unmatched. CDR3 length: 17 amino acids. The CDR3 region is CASSLVIGTSGGDTQYF. The CDR3, as DNA: TGTGCCAGCAGCTTAGTAATAGGGACTAGCGGGGGTGATACGCAGTATTTT. The variable domain in full, with the rest retrieved from reference TRBV7-6 and TRBJ2-3, is GAGVSQSPRYKVTKRGQDVALRCDPISGHVSLYWYRQALGQGPEFLTYFNYEAQQDKSGLPNDRFSAERPEGSISTLTIQRTEQRDSAMYRCASSLVIGTSGGDTQYFGPGTRLTVL.

V is TRBV19 and J is TRBJ2-3; possible D gene TRBD1, 5 bases. CDR3 size: 12 residues. V dropped 5 bases and J dropped 6 bases, with 9 bases sitting between them. Germline V gives CDR1 LNHDA, CDR2 SQIVND (reference sequence). The CDR3 protein is CASSAAGDTQYF. The DNA of the CDR3 is TGTGCCAGTAGTGCCGCAGGGGATACGCAGTATTTT.

This rearrangement joins TRBV5-1 to TRBJ2-7, with 7 nucleotides matching TRBD1. CDR1 and CDR2 (germline): SGHRS, YFSETQ. V shed 4 bases, J shed 2 bases, and the junction held 6 bases outside the gene matches. This CDR3 contains 14 residues. CDR3 sequence: CASSTGTVAYEQYF. The DNA of the CDR3 is TGCGCCAGCAGCACTGGGACAGTTGCCTACGAGCAGTACTTC.

The chain employs TRBV25-1 and TRBJ2-2; 9 bases are shared with TRBD1. V was pared by 8 bases and J by 6 bases, with 7 bases of the junction left unmatched. Germline loops: CDR1 MGHDK, CDR2 SYGVNS. The CDR3 runs 14 residues. CDR3 bases: TGTGCCAGCCGCCGGGACAGGGCCCCCGGGGAGCTGTTTTTT. Translating gives CASRRDRAPGELFF. Looking up the rest from reference TRBV25-1 and TRBJ2-2 gives the full variable domain: EADIYQTPRYLVIGTGKKITLECSQTMGHDKMYWYQQDPGMELHLIHYSYGVNSTEKGDLSSESTVSRIRTEHFPLTLESARPSHTSQYLCASRRDRAPGELFFGEGSRLTVL.

V and J are TRBV6-1 and TRBJ2-1; D is perhaps TRBD2 (6 bases). The germline gives CDR1 MNHNS, CDR2 SASEGT. The V gene lost 1 base and the J gene lost 6 bases, with 10 bases spanning the gap. The CDR3 is 14 amino acids. The CDR3 reads CASSEVGGGNEQFF. The CDR3 DNA sequence: TGTGCCAGCAGTGAAGTCGGGGGAGGCAATGAGCAGTTCTTC.

This chain connects TRBV6-1 to TRBJ2-5; D might be TRBD2 (5 bases). Trimming took off 7 bases at V and 2 bases at J, with 11 bases between the two ends. CDR1 MNHNS and CDR2 SASEGT come from the germline V gene. CDR3 length equals 13 residues. The CDR3 region is CASTGRPQETQYF. The CDR3 region has the DNA TGTGCCAGCACTGGGAGACCACAAGAGACCCAGTACTTC.

This rearrangement joins TRBV2 to TRBJ1-5; TRBD1 matches 7 bases. The V gene's germline CDR1 is SNHLY and CDR2 FYNNEI. This CDR3 has 15 amino acids. V shed 10 bases and J 6 bases; nucleotides not matched to a gene: 15. The CDR3 is CATRGGRGMTQPQHF. CDR3 nucleotides: TGTGCCACCCGAGGGGGCAGGGGAATGACTCAGCCCCAGCATTTT.

The chain employs TRBV11-2 and TRBJ2-5; D remains unclear. Germline loops: CDR1 SGHAT, CDR2 FQNNGV. This CDR3 region has 11 residues. Trimming pared 3 bases from V and 5 bases from J, leaving 4 bases between. The DNA for the CDR3 is TGTGCCAGCAGCTTGAGGGAGACCCAGTACTTC. It encodes CASSLRETQYF.

CDR3 sequence reads: CASSEGGFRREAFF. The CDR3 nucleotides are TGTGCCAGCAGTGAGGGAGGTTTTCGTAGGGAAGCTTTCTTT. The rearrangement links TRBV2 to TRBJ1-1; no clear D. The V gene lost 3 bases and the J gene lost 8 bases, with 16 bases spanning the gap. Germline-derived CDR1 and CDR2 are SNHLY and FYNNEI. The CDR3 runs to 14 residues.

The chain uses TRBV9 and TRBJ2-1; 10 nucleotides line up with TRBD2. The V gene end was trimmed by 1 base and the J gene end by 6 bases; junction bases not matched to a gene: 4. Germline V gene sequence: CDR1 SGDLS, CDR2 YYNGEE. The CDR3 runs 15 residues. CDR3 residues: CASSVLAGARNEQFF. The DNA of the CDR3 is TGTGCCAGCAGCGTACTAGCGGGGGCTCGCAATGAGCAGTTCTTC.

This chain joins TRBV19 and TRBJ1-1, with D perhaps TRBD1 (5 bases). CDR1 and CDR2 from the germline V gene are LNHDA and SQIVND (reference sequence). Trimming removed 4 bases from V and 4 bases from J, with 16 bases in between. There are 15 residues in the CDR3. In DNA form, the CDR3 reads TGTGCCAGTAGTAAATTGACAGAGATAAGCACTGAAGCTTTCTTT. Translation gives CASSKLTEISTEAFF.

This clone was seen a few times. The sample carries other DNA sequences with the same CDR3. V and J are TRBV25-1 and TRBJ1-2, with unresolved D. Germline V gene sequence: CDR1 MGHDK, CDR2 SYGVNS. The V end was cut by 1 base, the J end by 4 bases, with 7 bases between. The CDR3 extends over 13 amino acids. CDR3 DNA sequence: TGTGCCAGCAGTGAATCCGGTGGCTATGGCTACACCTTC. Its protein product is CASSESGGYGYTF.

The rearrangement joins TRBV25-1 to TRBJ2-7, with a weak D call TRBD1 (5 bases). The CDR3 extends over 13 amino acids. The germline gives CDR1 MGHDK, CDR2 SYGVNS. Trimming shortened V by 3 bases and J by 5 bases, and 11 bases separated the two germline ends. The CDR3, as DNA: TGTGCCAGCAGTGACTTTGTAGGGGACGAGCAGTACTTC. It encodes CASSDFVGDEQYF.

The chain links TRBV2 to TRBJ1-6; TRBD1 matches 7 bases. Germline V gene lookup returns CDR1 SNHLY and CDR2 FYNNEI. The CDR3 spans 14 residues. The J segment lost 7 bases and the V segment lost 4 bases, leaving 4 bases of the junction unmatched. The CDR3 region is CASSGWDSNSPLHF. The CDR3, as DNA: TGTGCCAGCAGTGGATGGGACAGCAATTCACCCCTCCACTTT.

This chain joins TRBV5-1 and TRBJ2-7; 9 nucleotides line up with TRBD1. The CDR3 contains 14 residues. CDR1 and CDR2 from the germline V gene are SGHRS and YFSETQ. J was trimmed by 3 bases and V by 4 bases; bases with no gene match: 5. Written as DNA, the CDR3 is TGCGCCAGCAGCGGTGGACAGGGGATCTACGAGCAGTACTTC. This gives the protein CASSGGQGIYEQYF.

V usage is TRBV5-4 and J usage is TRBJ1-1; D is ambiguous. The CDR3 has 13 residues. Germline V gene lookup returns CDR1 SGHNT and CDR2 YYREEE (reference sequence). V was cut by 3 bases and J by 3 bases, with 9 bases left in between. The CDR3 loop is CASSYGVHTEAFF. CDR3 sequence (DNA): TGTGCCAGCAGCTACGGGGTCCACACTGAAGCTTTCTTT.

This chain uses TRBV28 with TRBJ2-7; D might be TRBD1 (6 bases). This CDR3 region has 12 residues. V was pared by 4 bases and J by 5 bases, with 9 bases between. Germline values: CDR1 MDHEN, CDR2 SYDVKM. The DNA of the CDR3 is TGTGCCAGCAGTTGGGGGCGTAACGAGCAGTACTTC. Translation: CASSWGRNEQYF.

For the CDR3, the DNA is TGTGCCAGCTCGACGGAGCCCTTTTATAGCAATCAGCCCCAGCATTTT. Amino acids: CASSTEPFYSNQPQHF. The rearrangement joins TRBV2 to TRBJ1-5; D is unresolved. This CDR3 comprises 16 residues. V shed 8 bases and J shed 0 bases, with 17 bases lying between them. Germline assignment: CDR1 SNHLY and CDR2 FYNNEI.

This clone was seen a few times. This chain uses TRBV6-6 with TRBJ1-2; D unclear. Trimming left V 8 bases short and J 2 bases short, with 3 bases between. The CDR3 runs to 10 residues. Germline CDR1 and CDR2: MNHNY and SVGAGI (reference sequence). CDR3 region: CASQNYGYTF. CDR3 coding DNA: TGTGCCAGCCAGAACTATGGCTACACCTTC.

A few counts support this clone. Other DNA sequences in this specimen translate into the identical CDR3. This chain joins TRBV5-1 and TRBJ2-5, with TRBD2 identical over 15 bases. Germline CDR1 reads SGHRS; CDR2 reads YFSETQ. Trimming took 4 bases from V and 2 from J; bases not matched to a gene: 6. This CDR3 is built from 17 residues. The CDR3 nucleotides are TGCGCCAGCAGCCCGGGACTAGCGGGGGGCCCTCAAGAGACCCAGTACTTC. Encoded protein: CASSPGLAGGPQETQYF.

V and J are TRBV6-4 and TRBJ1-2; 11 bases agree with TRBD1. CDR3 size: 17 residues. Germline CDR1 reads MRHNA; CDR2 reads SNTAGT. V was pared by 4 bases and J by 4 bases, with 11 bases of the junction left unmatched. CDR3 DNA sequence: TGTGCCAGCAGTGTCACCAGGACAGGGGGCGACGTCTATGGCTACACCTTC. Its translation is CASSVTRTGGDVYGYTF.

The chain has TRBV7-2 and TRBJ2-7; TRBD1 aligns across 9 bases. This CDR3 has 13 residues. V was clipped by 3 bases and J by 6 bases; unmatched bases: 3. In germline, CDR1 is SGHTA, CDR2 FQGNSA. The CDR3 nucleotides read TGTGCCAGCAGCTTCTACAGGGGGCCCGAGCAGTACTTC. Translated: CASSFYRGPEQYF.

This chain links TRBV7-3 with TRBJ2-6, with D perhaps matching TRBD1 (7 bases). Between the trimmed V and J ends, which lost 7 bases and 0 bases, there was a span of 16 bases. The CDR3 contains 17 residues. Germline CDR1 and CDR2: SGHTA and FQGTGA. The CDR3 region is CASMRDSGLSGANVLTF. The CDR3 DNA follows: TGTGCCAGCATGCGGGACAGTGGGCTCTCTGGGGCCAACGTCCTGACTTTC.

This clone was counted a single time. This chain joins TRBV10-2 and TRBJ1-1; TRBD1 agrees at 8 bases. Germline values: CDR1 WSHSY, CDR2 SAAADI. V trimming: 6 bases; J trimming: 0 bases; junction bases outside the gene matches: 6. The CDR3 is 15 amino acids. The chain's CDR3 is CASREPGGMNTEAFF. The CDR3 coding sequence is TGCGCCAGCAGAGAACCAGGGGGCATGAACACTGAAGCTTTCTTT.

This clone showed up just once. The rearrangement links TRBV6-5 to TRBJ1-1; a weak D match, TRBD1 (5 bases). The V gene lost 7 bases and the J gene lost 4 bases, with 10 bases spanning the gap. Germline V gene sequence: CDR1 MNHEY, CDR2 SVGAGI. The CDR3 covers 12 residues. The chain's CDR3 is CASNAGLTEAFF. CDR3 in DNA: TGTGCCAGCAATGCAGGGCTCACTGAAGCTTTCTTT.

This sequence joins TRBV19 and TRBJ1-3; D is possibly TRBD1 (5 bases). Germline loops: CDR1 LNHDA, CDR2 SQIVND (reference sequence). Between the trimmed V and J ends, which lost 1 base and 0 bases, there was a span of 7 bases. This CDR3 comprises 15 residues. The CDR3 loop is CASSIGQSSGNTIYF. Here the CDR3 DNA reads TGTGCCAGTAGTATAGGACAGTCCTCTGGAAACACCATATATTTT.